Sequencing of this TCR beta chain was carried out in a study of cytomegalovirus exposure and HLA in healthy donors. This clone has a single count. PCR used 60 Vbeta primers and 13 Jbeta primers. Profiled with immunoSEQ multiplex PCR; TCRdb holds only in-frame clones, not every one. The sample consists of 150,000 to 200,000 clones, roughly 83% of them appearing once. Specimen: PBMCs. The clonotype comes from a woman aged 50 to 60 in good health and CMV-seronegative.

The CDR3 here is CASSNRDRSNEKLFF. The CDR3 nucleotides read TGTGCCAGTAGTAACCGGGACAGATCTAATGAAAAACTGTTTTTT. The chain carries TRBV19 and TRBJ1-4, with TRBD1 matching over 7 bases. V lost 4 bases and J lost 3; bases outside the gene matches: 5. CDR3 length equals 15 residues. Per germline, CDR1 LNHDA and CDR2 SQIVND (reference sequence).